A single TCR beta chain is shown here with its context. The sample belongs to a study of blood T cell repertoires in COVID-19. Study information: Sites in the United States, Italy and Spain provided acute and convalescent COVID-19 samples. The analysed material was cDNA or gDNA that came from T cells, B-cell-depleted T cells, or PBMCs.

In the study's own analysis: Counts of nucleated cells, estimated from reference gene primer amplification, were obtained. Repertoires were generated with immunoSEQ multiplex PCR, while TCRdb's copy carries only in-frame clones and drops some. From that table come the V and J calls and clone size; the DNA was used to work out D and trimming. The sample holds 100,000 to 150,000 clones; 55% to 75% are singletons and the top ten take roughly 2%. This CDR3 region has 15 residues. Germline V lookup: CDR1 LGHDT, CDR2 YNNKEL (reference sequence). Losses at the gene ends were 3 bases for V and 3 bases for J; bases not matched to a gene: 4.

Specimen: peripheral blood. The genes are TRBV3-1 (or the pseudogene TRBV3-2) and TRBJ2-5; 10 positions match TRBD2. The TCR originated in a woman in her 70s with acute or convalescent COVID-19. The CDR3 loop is CASSQLGLAKETQYF. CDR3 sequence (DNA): TGTGCCAGCAGCCAGTTGGGACTAGCGAAAGAGACCCAGTACTTC.